This TCR beta chain derives from a study of T cell changes during pregnancy in multiple sclerosis. In germline, CDR1 is SGHAT, CDR2 FQNNGV. The CDR3 is 17 amino acids. The V gene lost 5 bases and the J gene lost 4 bases, with 23 bases spanning the gap. Using immunoSEQ multiplex PCR, the repertoire was profiled, and TCRdb retains in-frame clones only, with some absent. The data contain some 31,000 clones, more than 90% of them seen just once; the ten biggest clones take up approximately 0.43%. The sequence was collected from a female donor in good health, enrolled as a control in a pregnancy study. The V call is TRBV11-2, the J call TRBJ2-5, with a weak D call TRBD2 (6 bases). Material: CD4+ T cells from peripheral blood mononuclear cells, obtained in the second trimester of pregnancy. The CDR3: CASSPRPGSKSRETQYF. For the CDR3, the DNA is TGTGCCAGCAGCCCCCGGCCCGGGAGTAAAAGTAGAGAGACCCAGTACTTC.